The 5 T cell receptor beta chains reported below all come from one sample, sequenced in a study of Graves' ophthalmopathy and Graves' hyperthyroidism. TCR beta CDR3 amplification used RNA transcripts. The workflow started with a first-round RT-PCR run with HTBI primers and then moved on to a second-round multiplex PCR. TCRdb reprocessed the multiplex PCR reads with MiXCR, giving one entry per CDR3 protein. The data contain 300,000 to 450,000 distinct CDR3 sequences, 17% of them singletons. The sequenced material came from peripheral blood. The receptors originated from an adult woman with stable Graves' hyperthyroidism.

This clonotype was seen repeatedly, ten times or more. J is TRBJ1-2 and V is TRBV20-1; perhaps TRBD1 as D (5 bases). The V gene lost 6 bases and the J gene lost 7 bases, with 21 bases spanning the gap. CDR3 length equals 14 residues. CDR1 and CDR2 from the germline V gene are DFQATT and SNEGSKA (reference sequence). This CDR3 reads CSAYESGRRVGYTF. The CDR3 nucleotides read TGCAGTGCATATGAATCAGGGAGGCGCGTTGGCTACACCTTC.

This clonotype came up a few times. The chain carries TRBV30 and TRBJ2-1; tentative D call: TRBD1 (5 bases). The CDR3 is 11 amino acids. Germline values: CDR1 GTSNPN, CDR2 SVGIG (reference sequence). Trimming took off 2 bases at V and 10 bases at J, with 9 bases between the two ends. CDR3 nucleotides: TGTGCCTGGAGTCCTGGACACGAGCAGTTCTTC. It encodes CAWSPGHEQFF.

This clonotype was seen many times. This chain joins TRBV6-2 or TRBV6-3 and TRBJ2-7, with a tentative D call TRBD2 (5 bases). The CDR3 totals 17 residues. Germline lookup yields CDR1 MNHEY and CDR2 SVGEGT. Trimming removed 0 bases at V and 1 base at J, with 16 bases between. DNA for the CDR3: TGTGCCAGCAGTTACTCGATTCGGGGAGCGCTATCCTACGAGCAGTACTTC. Its protein is CASSYSIRGALSYEQYF.

In its sample, this clonotype was seen many times. This chain uses TRBV30 with TRBJ2-7; D is possibly TRBD2 (6 bases). Trimming removed 1 base at V and 3 bases at J, with 10 bases between. The CDR3 contains 13 residues. CDR1 is GTSNPN, CDR2 SVGIG, per germline (reference sequence). CDR3 loop: CAWSDGGFYEQYF. The CDR3 DNA is TGTGCCTGGAGTGACGGGGGATTCTACGAGCAGTACTTC.

This clonotype was recorded many times. The chain couples TRBV5-1 to TRBJ2-2; D is perhaps TRBD1 (6 bases). Germline lookup yields CDR1 SGHRS and CDR2 YFSETQ. There are 14 residues in the CDR3. V gave up 4 bases and J gave up 1 base, with 8 bases separating them. This CDR3 reads CASSRTENTGELFF. For the CDR3, the DNA is TGCGCCAGCAGCCGGACAGAGAACACCGGGGAGCTGTTTTTT. The full variable domain, in which reference TRBV5-1 and TRBJ2-2 provide the parts outside the CDR3, is KAGVTQTPRYLIKTRGQQVTLSCSPISGHRSVSWYQQTPGQGLQFLFEYFSETQRNKGNFPGRFSGRQFSNSRSEMNVSTLELGDSALYLCASSRTENTGELFFGEGSRLTVL.